This TCR beta chain was sequenced in a study of T cell responses to AZD1222 COVID-19 vaccine. Sequencing used immunoSEQ multiplex PCR; TCRdb keeps in-frame clones, though not all of them. This sample has about 110,000 clones; around 89% occur once, and the top ten carry approximately 6.5%. Points on this clone: The antigen remains undetermined.

Study-level points and caveats: Two doses of AZD1222 preceded a rise in Spike-specific TCR breadth and depth.

CDR3 length equals 12 residues. The junction had 2 bases not matched to a gene; V was cut back by 10 bases and J by 1 base. CDR1 is MNHEY, CDR2 SVGAGI, per germline. The genes are TRBV6-5 and TRBJ2-3; the match to TRBD1 covers 7 bases. The sample here was peripheral blood, taken 28 days after the second AZD1222 dose. The clonotype comes from an adult who received the AZD1222 COVID-19 vaccine. DNA of the CDR3: TGTGCCACCGACAGGGGCACAGATACGCAGTATTTT. This sequence encodes CATDRGTDTQYF.